Below are 32 T cell receptor beta chains sequenced from a single sample in a study of CD8+ T cells in alopecia areata. Treatment: oral pan-JAK inhibitor, 5-10 mg twice daily. RNA, once extracted, was reverse transcribed into cDNA for use as the sequencing template. Libraries were prepared by immunoSEQ multiplex PCR; TCRdb keeps only in-frame clonotypes and omits some of them. This repertoire shows about 220,000 clones, about 57% found once; its top ten account for roughly 1.6%. Specimen: CD4+ T cells sorted from blood, collected at week 4, from a patient treated with tofacitinib. The receptors here all came from a human donor with alopecia areata.

This rearrangement joins TRBV29-1 to TRBJ2-7; 7 nucleotides agree with TRBD1. V lost 2 bases, J lost 6 bases, and 7 bases stayed unmatched. Looked up from germline, CDR1 is SQVTM and CDR2 is ANQGSEA. This CDR3 region has 13 residues. CDR3 protein: CSVERRGGGEQYF. CDR3 bases: TGCAGCGTTGAAAGGCGAGGGGGCGGCGAGCAGTACTTC.

The chain employs TRBV29-1 and TRBJ2-2; 9 bases line up with TRBD2. The CDR3 loop spans 16 amino acids. After removal of 0 bases from V and 3 bases from J, the junction contained 5 bases not matched to a gene. The V gene's germline CDR1 is SQVTM and CDR2 ANQGSEA. The CDR3 is CSVEEGAGGYTGELFF. CDR3 nucleotide sequence: TGCAGCGTTGAAGAGGGAGCGGGGGGATACACCGGGGAGCTGTTTTTT.

This clone was seen a few times. V usage is TRBV29-1 and J usage is TRBJ2-1; D may be TRBD1 or TRBD2 (6 bases each). Trimming left V 7 bases short and J 7 bases short, with 20 bases between. CDR1 is SQVTM and CDR2 is ANQGSEA in the germline V gene. This CDR3 spans 14 amino acids. As DNA, the CDR3 is TGCAGCGGGAAATCCGGGGGCGCCACTAATGAGCAGTTCTTC. This encodes CSGKSGGATNEQFF.

This clone was counted a few times. The rearrangement links TRBV9 to TRBJ2-3, with no clear D. Germline values: CDR1 SGDLS, CDR2 YYNGEE. This CDR3 spans 12 amino acids. The V gene lost 4 bases and the J gene lost 2 bases, with 5 bases spanning the gap. The CDR3 loop is CASSLTTDTQYF. For the CDR3, the DNA is TGTGCCAGCAGCCTAACCACAGATACGCAGTATTTT.

The CDR3 loop is CATSGKTGGTYEQYF. The DNA for the CDR3 is TGTGCCACCAGCGGAAAGACAGGGGGAACCTACGAGCAGTACTTC. This sequence joins TRBV15 and TRBJ2-7; TRBD1 matches at 9 bases. The V gene's germline CDR1 is LNHNV and CDR2 YYDKDF (reference sequence). The CDR3 sequence is 15 residues long. V was clipped by 5 bases and J by 2 bases; unmatched bases: 7.

A single count supports this clone. The chain combines TRBV29-1 with TRBJ1-1, with D perhaps TRBD1 (5 bases). This CDR3 region has 14 residues. The germline V and J ends were trimmed by 1 base and 1 base, with 10 bases remaining between them. The germline gives CDR1 SQVTM, CDR2 ANQGSEA. This CDR3 is CSVEAKGTNTEAFF. The CDR3 DNA reads TGCAGCGTTGAAGCGAAAGGGACGAACACTGAAGCTTTCTTT.

A single count supports this clone. The rearrangement joins TRBV29-1 to TRBJ1-2; D not resolved. Germline CDR1 and CDR2: SQVTM and ANQGSEA. This CDR3 has 9 residues. V lost 5 bases and J 6 bases, leaving 4 bases between the germline ends. CDR3 residues: CSVLDGYTF. DNA of the CDR3: TGCAGCGTTTTGGATGGCTACACCTTC. Full variable domain (missing parts from reference TRBV29-1 and TRBJ1-2): SAVISQKPSRDICQRGTSLTIQCQVDSQVTMMFWYRQQPGQSLTLIATANQGSEATYESGFVIDKFPISRPNLTFSTLTVSNMSPEDSSIYLCSVLDGYTFGSGTRLTVV.

V gene TRBV30 combines with J gene TRBJ1-6; a possible D gene is TRBD1 (5 bases). The V and J ends lost 3 bases and 9 bases respectively, with 18 bases between them. The CDR3 has 15 residues. Germline lookup yields CDR1 GTSNPN and CDR2 SVGIG (reference sequence). The CDR3 region has the DNA TGTGCCTGGAGACCTGGGGGGGTTCGAGGTTCACCCCTCCACTTT. It codes for CAWRPGGVRGSPLHF.

The CDR3 bases are TGTGCCTGGAGTTTCAGTCTTAGTAGCGTCGAGCAGTACTTC. It encodes CAWSFSLSSVEQYF. The chain links TRBV30 to TRBJ2-7, with D possibly matching TRBD2 (5 bases). Germline CDR1 GTSNPN, CDR2 SVGIG (reference sequence). The ends were cut back, 2 bases at V and 6 bases at J, with 17 bases in the middle. This CDR3 spans 14 amino acids.

The DNA for the CDR3 is TGTGCCATCATGGAGACAGGGGACTATGGCTACACCTTC. Protein product: CAIMETGDYGYTF. This chain uses TRBV10-3 with TRBJ1-2; TRBD1 matches at 8 bases. This CDR3 is built from 13 residues. V lost 7 bases and J lost 3; bases outside the gene matches: 4. The germline V gene has CDR1 ENHRY and CDR2 SYGVKD.

This sequence joins TRBV5-1 and TRBJ2-3, with D possibly being TRBD1 (6 bases). The germline V gene encodes CDR1 SGHRS and CDR2 YFSETQ. V was pared by 4 bases and J by 1 base, with 13 bases between. The CDR3 extends over 15 amino acids. The chain's CDR3 is CASSITDSRTDTQYF. The CDR3 DNA reads TGCGCCAGCAGCATAACGGACAGCCGCACAGATACGCAGTATTTT.

The chain joins TRBV7-2 to TRBJ2-1, with TRBD2 matching over 7 bases. The germline V gene has CDR1 SGHTA and CDR2 FQGNSA. CDR3 size: 15 residues. J was trimmed by 4 bases and V by 2 bases; bases with no gene match: 5. CDR3 in amino acids: CASSLMQRGYNEQFF. For the CDR3, the DNA is TGTGCCAGCAGCTTAATGCAGCGGGGTTACAATGAGCAGTTCTTC.

The chain has TRBV29-1 and TRBJ2-3, with D tentatively TRBD1 or TRBD2 (5 bases each). The V end lost 3 bases, the J end lost 6 bases, and 25 bases lay between the germline ends. This CDR3 is 17 amino acids long. Germline lookup yields CDR1 SQVTM and CDR2 ANQGSEA. The DNA for the CDR3 is TGCAGCGTTGATGTTTGGGTTCCGGGACCCTTGACGGATACGCAGTATTTT. Translation gives CSVDVWVPGPLTDTQYF.

The chain recombines TRBV5-1 with TRBJ2-4; 12 bases are shared with TRBD1. Germline CDR1 SGHRS, CDR2 YFSETQ. V lost 4 bases to trimming and J lost 8 bases; unmatched junction nucleotides: 7. This CDR3 has 15 amino acids. This chain's CDR3 is CASSPGQGASYIQYF. DNA of the CDR3: TGCGCCAGCAGCCCGGGACAGGGGGCAAGTTACATTCAGTACTTC.

This clone was observed a few times. This sample also contains other DNA sequences that code for the same CDR3. The V gene is TRBV5-1, the J gene TRBJ2-7; D perhaps matches TRBD1 (6 bases). V gave up 2 bases and J gave up 1 base, with 7 bases separating them. This CDR3 has 13 amino acids. Germline CDR1 and CDR2: SGHRS and YFSETQ. The CDR3 protein is CASSLQGSYEQYF. CDR3 nucleotides: TGCGCCAGCAGCTTACAGGGTTCCTACGAGCAGTACTTC. The variable domain in full, completed from reference TRBV5-1 and TRBJ2-7, reads KAGVTQTPRYLIKTRGQQVTLSCSPISGHRSVSWYQQTPGQGLQFLFEYFSETQRNKGNFPGRFSGRQFSNSRSEMNVSTLELGDSALYLCASSLQGSYEQYFGPGTRLTVT.

J is TRBJ1-1 and V is TRBV9, with 10 bases identical to TRBD1. This CDR3 is built from 16 residues. V lost 5 bases to trimming and J lost 6 bases; unmatched junction nucleotides: 13. Germline V gene data show CDR1 as SGDLS and CDR2 as YYNGEE. The CDR3 nucleotides read TGTGCCAGCAGAGCGACCGGGACAGGGGAGGGGGCTGAAGCTTTCTTT. Protein: CASRATGTGEGAEAFF.

Only a few counts were recorded for this clone. The chain joins TRBV29-1 to TRBJ1-1; 9 nucleotides agree with TRBD1. In germline, CDR1 is SQVTM, CDR2 ANQGSEA. The V gene end was trimmed by 3 bases and the J gene end by 6 bases; junction bases not matched to a gene: 8. The CDR3 length is 14 residues. The CDR3 DNA reads TGCAGCGTTGATGGCACGGGACAGGGTTCTGAAGCTTTCTTT. Translating it yields CSVDGTGQGSEAFF.

Only one count was recorded for this clone. The chain combines TRBV5-1 with TRBJ1-2; 7 nucleotides line up with TRBD1. CDR1 SGHRS and CDR2 YFSETQ come from the germline V gene. Trimming removed 0 bases from V and 4 bases from J; junction bases left unmatched: 0. CDR3 length: 13 residues. CDR3 DNA sequence: TGCGCCAGCAGCTTGGACAGGGGCTATGGCTACACCTTC. This encodes CASSLDRGYGYTF. The whole variable domain, filled in from reference TRBV5-1 and TRBJ1-2, reads KAGVTQTPRYLIKTRGQQVTLSCSPISGHRSVSWYQQTPGQGLQFLFEYFSETQRNKGNFPGRFSGRQFSNSRSEMNVSTLELGDSALYLCASSLDRGYGYTFGSGTRLTVV.

J is TRBJ2-5 and V is TRBV11-2; no definite D call. Germline V gene sequence: CDR1 SGHAT, CDR2 FQNNGV. The germline V and J ends were trimmed by 0 bases and 7 bases, with 9 bases remaining between them. This CDR3 is 13 amino acids long. This CDR3 reads CASSLDPKGTQYF. The CDR3 coding sequence is TGTGCCAGCAGCTTAGATCCCAAGGGGACCCAGTACTTC.

The chain couples TRBV9 to TRBJ2-6; no reliable D call. The CDR3 extends over 15 amino acids. CDR1 and CDR2 from the germline V gene are SGDLS and YYNGEE. Trimming removed 4 bases from V and 0 bases from J, with 8 bases in between. The CDR3 DNA sequence: TGTGCCAGCAGCCCGCGCACCTCTGGGGCCAACGTCCTGACTTTC. Protein sequence: CASSPRTSGANVLTF.

The rearrangement joins TRBV2 to TRBJ1-5; 7 positions match TRBD1. The CDR3 totals 14 residues. The germline CDR1 and CDR2 sequences are SNHLY and FYNNEI. The V segment lost 8 bases and the J segment 0 bases; nucleotides outside the gene matches: 4. In DNA form, the CDR3 reads TGTGCCAGCCGGGACAGCTTTAGCAATCAGCCCCAGCATTTT. This codes for CASRDSFSNQPQHF. The full variable domain, completed using reference TRBV2 and TRBJ1-5, is EPEVTQTPSHQVTQMGQEVILRCVPISNHLYFYWYRQILGQKVEFLVSFYNNEISEKSEIFDDQFSVERPDGSNFTLKIRSTKLEDSAMYFCASRDSFSNQPQHFGDGTRLSIL.

This clone was observed a handful of times. The rearrangement links TRBV10-3 to TRBJ2-7; D call uncertain. Germline CDR1 ENHRY, CDR2 SYGVKD. The CDR3 runs 14 residues. With 4 bases removed from V and 5 bases from J, the gap between germline ends came to 15 bases. The CDR3 coding sequence is TGTGCCATCAGTGGGTCTCAGATCGGCAACGAGCAGTACTTC. Amino acids: CAISGSQIGNEQYF.

The chain is built from TRBV19 and TRBJ2-1, with 9 nucleotides matching TRBD1. This CDR3 is 13 amino acids long. From germline, CDR1 is LNHDA and CDR2 SQIVND (reference sequence). Trimming cost V 5 bases and J 8 bases; bases outside gene matches: 4. The CDR3 here is CASSLTGGDEQFF. The CDR3 coding sequence is TGTGCCAGTAGTTTAACAGGGGGCGATGAGCAGTTCTTC.

The chain recombines TRBV5-4 with TRBJ2-2; no definite D call. Trimming took 4 bases from V and 7 from J, leaving 11 bases between them. Germline values: CDR1 SGHNT, CDR2 YYREEE (reference sequence). This CDR3 spans 13 amino acids. CDR3 bases: TGTGCCAGCAGCCTCACGTCCTTCGGGGAGCTGTTTTTT. Translating it yields CASSLTSFGELFF.

This sequence joins TRBV9 and TRBJ2-1; 10 positions match TRBD2. Germline CDR1 and CDR2: SGDLS and YYNGEE. The CDR3 totals 11 residues. V trimming: 3 bases; J trimming: 15 bases; junction bases outside the gene matches: 3. CDR3 nucleotides: TGTGCCAGCAGCGGTAGCGGGGGGCTGTTCTTC. Amino acids: CASSGSGGLFF.

V usage is TRBV12-5 and J usage is TRBJ1-2; 9 nucleotides match TRBD1. The length of the CDR3 is 13 residues. The trim removed 5 bases at V and 4 bases at J, leaving 2 bases unmatched. The germline V gene has CDR1 LGHNT and CDR2 FRNRAP. The CDR3, as DNA: TGTGCTAGTGGTCCGGACAGGGGCTATGGCTACACCTTC. Encoded protein: CASGPDRGYGYTF.

The J gene is TRBJ2-7, the V gene TRBV4-1, with 7 bases lining up with TRBD1. Germline values: CDR1 MGHRA, CDR2 YSYEKL. This CDR3 comprises 14 residues. The J segment lost 6 bases and the V segment lost 1 base, leaving 6 bases of the junction unmatched. CDR3: CASSQGQDRFEQYF. In DNA form, the CDR3 reads TGCGCCAGCAGCCAAGGGCAGGACAGGTTCGAGCAGTACTTC.

V and J are TRBV29-1 and TRBJ2-1, with 9 bases matching TRBD2. This CDR3 is 16 amino acids long. In germline, CDR1 is SQVTM, CDR2 ANQGSEA. With 4 bases clipped from V and 4 bases from J, the junction kept 11 bases outside the gene matches. As DNA, the CDR3 is TGCAGCGTTGTTAGAGTTCGACTAGCGGATTACAATGAGCAGTTCTTC. Its protein is CSVVRVRLADYNEQFF.

The chain recombines TRBV2 with TRBJ1-5; D gene unclear. The CDR3 covers 12 residues. The V gene's germline CDR1 is SNHLY and CDR2 FYNNEI. Deletions cut 7 bases from V and 10 bases from J, with 14 bases between. CDR3 nucleotides: TGTGCCAGCAATTCCCCTTTTTCTCCCCAGCATTTT. Translation: CASNSPFSPQHF.

This clone was seen more than once but under ten times. This CDR3 is also generated by other DNA sequences in the sample. The V and J genes are TRBV9 and TRBJ2-5; possible D gene TRBD1, 6 bases. Looked up from germline, CDR1 is SGDLS and CDR2 is YYNGEE. This CDR3 has 14 amino acids. V shed 0 bases and J shed 2 bases, with 8 bases lying between them. The CDR3 sequence is CASSVGTGQETQYF. The CDR3 DNA follows: TGTGCCAGCAGCGTAGGTACAGGGCAAGAGACCCAGTACTTC.

The rearrangement links TRBV2 to TRBJ2-1, with 8 nucleotides matching TRBD2. After removal of 4 bases from V and 15 bases from J, the junction contained 11 bases not matched to a gene. The CDR3 covers 13 residues. Germline CDR1 is SNHLY and CDR2 is FYNNEI. The CDR3 region is CASSAASGGGLFF. CDR3 DNA sequence: TGTGCCAGCAGTGCCGCAAGCGGGGGAGGTTTGTTCTTC. The whole variable domain, filled in from reference TRBV2 and TRBJ2-1, reads EPEVTQTPSHQVTQMGQEVILRCVPISNHLYFYWYRQILGQKVEFLVSFYNNEISEKSEIFDDQFSVERPDGSNFTLKIRSTKLEDSAMYFCASSAASGGGLFFGPGTRLTVL.

This chain connects TRBV29-1 to TRBJ2-7; D is perhaps TRBD1 or TRBD2 (5 bases each). CDR3 size: 14 residues. CDR1 and CDR2 from the germline V gene are SQVTM and ANQGSEA. V shed 4 bases and J shed 2 bases, with 15 bases lying between them. CDR3 in amino acids: CSVAWSRDPYEQYF. DNA of the CDR3: TGCAGCGTTGCATGGAGTAGGGACCCCTACGAGCAGTACTTC.